A single sample gave rise to the 4 T cell receptor beta chains below, sequenced in a study of blood T cell repertoires in COVID-19. Sequencing used immunoSEQ multiplex PCR; TCRdb keeps in-frame clones, though not all of them. This table has approximately 160,000 clones, roughly 80% appearing once. Specimen: peripheral blood. The receptors derive from a man aged 18 to 30 with active or convalescent COVID-19.

This chain connects TRBV5-1 to TRBJ1-6, with 10 positions matching TRBD1. CDR1 and CDR2 (germline): SGHRS, YFSETQ. This CDR3 is 18 amino acids long. Trimming took 0 bases from V and 4 from J; bases not matched to a gene: 7. The CDR3 is CASSLAMTGGYYNSPLHF. Here the CDR3 DNA reads TGCGCCAGCAGCTTGGCCATGACAGGGGGCTATTATAATTCACCCCTCCACTTT. Variable domain in full (rest from reference TRBV5-1 and TRBJ1-6): KAGVTQTPRYLIKTRGQQVTLSCSPISGHRSVSWYQQTPGQGLQFLFEYFSETQRNKGNFPGRFSGRQFSNSRSEMNVSTLELGDSALYLCASSLAMTGGYYNSPLHFGNGTRLTVT.

The chain employs TRBV5-1 and TRBJ1-1, with a possible D match to TRBD1 (5 bases). This CDR3 contains 13 residues. Trimming shortened V by 6 bases and J by 1 base, and 10 bases separated the two germline ends. The germline V gene has CDR1 SGHRS and CDR2 YFSETQ. CDR3 loop: CASTWGANTEAFF. CDR3 in DNA: TGCGCCAGCACTTGGGGCGCGAACACTGAAGCTTTCTTT.

Ten or more counts support this clone. The CDR3 loop is CASSAFSSTEAFF. DNA for the CDR3: TGTGCCAGCAGCGCCTTCTCGAGCACTGAAGCTTTCTTT. J is TRBJ1-1 and V is TRBV11-3; D gene unclear. CDR3 length: 13 amino acids. V was trimmed by 5 bases and J by 4 bases, leaving 11 bases between them. Looked up from germline, CDR1 is SGHNT and CDR2 is YENEEA.

This sequence joins TRBV28 and TRBJ2-7; 9 positions agree with TRBD1. The V segment lost 7 bases and the J segment 0 bases; nucleotides outside the gene matches: 4. CDR3 length: 14 residues. The V gene's germline CDR1 is MDHEN and CDR2 SYDVKM. Here the CDR3 reads CASTGTGSSYEQYF. CDR3 nucleotides: TGTGCCAGCACCGGGACAGGGAGCTCCTACGAGCAGTACTTC.